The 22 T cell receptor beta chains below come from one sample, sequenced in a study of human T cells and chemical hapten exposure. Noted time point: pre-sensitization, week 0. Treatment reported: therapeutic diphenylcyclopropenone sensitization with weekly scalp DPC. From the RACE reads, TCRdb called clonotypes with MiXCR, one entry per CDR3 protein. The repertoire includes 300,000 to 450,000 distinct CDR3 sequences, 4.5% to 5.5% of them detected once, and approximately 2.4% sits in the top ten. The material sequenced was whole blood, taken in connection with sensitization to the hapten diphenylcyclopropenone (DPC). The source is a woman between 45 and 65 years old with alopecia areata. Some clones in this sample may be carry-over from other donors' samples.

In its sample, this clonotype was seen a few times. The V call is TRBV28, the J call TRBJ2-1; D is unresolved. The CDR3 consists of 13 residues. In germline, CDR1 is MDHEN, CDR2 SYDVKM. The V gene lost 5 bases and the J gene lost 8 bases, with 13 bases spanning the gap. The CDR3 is CASSRGPFDEQFF. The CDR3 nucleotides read TGTGCCAGCAGTCGTGGGCCTTTCGATGAGCAGTTCTTC.

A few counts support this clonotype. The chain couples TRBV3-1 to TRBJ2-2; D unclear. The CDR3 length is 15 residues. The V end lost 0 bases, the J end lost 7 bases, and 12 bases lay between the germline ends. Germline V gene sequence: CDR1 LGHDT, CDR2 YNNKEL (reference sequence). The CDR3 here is CASSQELRRDGELFF. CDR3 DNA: TGTGCCAGCAGCCAAGAACTGCGGCGAGACGGGGAGCTGTTTTTT.

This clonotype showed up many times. CDR3 sequence reads: CSVDGGPNTEAFF. DNA of the CDR3: TGCAGCGTTGATGGGGGGCCGAACACTGAAGCTTTCTTT. The chain employs TRBV29-1 and TRBJ1-1, with D maybe TRBD1 (6 bases). The CDR3 is 13 amino acids. The germline V and J ends were trimmed by 3 bases and 1 base, with 9 bases remaining between them. In germline, CDR1 is SQVTM, CDR2 ANQGSEA.

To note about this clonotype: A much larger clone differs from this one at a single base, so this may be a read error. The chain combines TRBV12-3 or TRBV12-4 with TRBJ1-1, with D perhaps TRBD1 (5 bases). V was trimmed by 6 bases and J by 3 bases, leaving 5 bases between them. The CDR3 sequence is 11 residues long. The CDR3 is CASRQDTEAFF. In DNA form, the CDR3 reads TGTGCCAGCAGACAGGACACTGAAGCTTTCTTT.

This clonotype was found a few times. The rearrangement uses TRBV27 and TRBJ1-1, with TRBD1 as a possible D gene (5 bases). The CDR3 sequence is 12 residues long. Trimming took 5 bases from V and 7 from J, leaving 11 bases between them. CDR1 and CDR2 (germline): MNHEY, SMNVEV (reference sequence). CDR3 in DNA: TGTGCCAGCAGTCCCTATGGGGGTGAAGCTTTCTTT. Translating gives CASSPYGGEAFF.

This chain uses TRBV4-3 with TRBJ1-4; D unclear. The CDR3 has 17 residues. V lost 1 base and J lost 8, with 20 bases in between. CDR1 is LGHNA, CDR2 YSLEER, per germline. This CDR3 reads CASSQVLDGGLGEKLFF. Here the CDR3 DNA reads TGCGCCAGCAGCCAAGTCTTAGATGGTGGGCTGGGGGAAAAACTGTTTTTT.

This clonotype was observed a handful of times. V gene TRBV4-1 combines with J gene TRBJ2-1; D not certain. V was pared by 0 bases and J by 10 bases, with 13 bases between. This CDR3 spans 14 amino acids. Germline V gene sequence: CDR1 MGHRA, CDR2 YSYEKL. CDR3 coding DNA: TGCGCCAGCAGCCAAGATTGGACGAGGCAAGAGCAGTTCTTC. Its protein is CASSQDWTRQEQFF.

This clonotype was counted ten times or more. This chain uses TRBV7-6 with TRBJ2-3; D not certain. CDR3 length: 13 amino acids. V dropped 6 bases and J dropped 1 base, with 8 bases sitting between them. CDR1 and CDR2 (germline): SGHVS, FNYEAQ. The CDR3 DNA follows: TGTGCCAGCAGTTCCCTTGGCACAGATACGCAGTATTTT. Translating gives CASSSLGTDTQYF.

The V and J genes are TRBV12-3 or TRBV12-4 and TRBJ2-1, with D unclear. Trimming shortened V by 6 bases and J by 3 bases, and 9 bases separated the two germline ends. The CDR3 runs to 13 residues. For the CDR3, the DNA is TGTGCCAGCAGAGAGTTGAACTACAATGAGCAGTTCTTC. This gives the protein CASRELNYNEQFF.

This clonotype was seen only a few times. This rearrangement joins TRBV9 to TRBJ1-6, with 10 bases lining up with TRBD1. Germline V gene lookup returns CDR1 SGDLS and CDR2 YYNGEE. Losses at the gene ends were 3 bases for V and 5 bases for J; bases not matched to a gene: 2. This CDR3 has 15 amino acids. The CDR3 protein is CASSGGTGDNSPLHF. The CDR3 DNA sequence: TGTGCCAGCAGCGGAGGGACAGGGGATAATTCACCCCTCCACTTT.

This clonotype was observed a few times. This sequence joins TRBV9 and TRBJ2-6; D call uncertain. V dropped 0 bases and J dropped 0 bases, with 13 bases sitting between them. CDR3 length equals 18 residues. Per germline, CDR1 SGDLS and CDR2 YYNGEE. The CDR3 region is CASSVDPLLFSGANVLTF. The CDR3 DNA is TGTGCCAGCAGCGTAGACCCCTTACTGTTCTCTGGGGCCAACGTCCTGACTTTC.

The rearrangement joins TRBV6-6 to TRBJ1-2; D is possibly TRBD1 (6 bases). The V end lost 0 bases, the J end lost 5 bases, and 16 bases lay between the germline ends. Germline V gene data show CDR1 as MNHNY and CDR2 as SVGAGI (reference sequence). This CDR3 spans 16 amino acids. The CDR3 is CASSYSGQIDAYGYTF. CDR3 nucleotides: TGTGCCAGCAGTTACTCAGGACAGATAGACGCGTATGGCTACACCTTC.

CDR3 nucleotide sequence: TGTGCCAGCAGCCTGGGACAGGGATCGCGGCCCCTCCACTTT. It translates to CASSLGQGSRPLHF. The V call is TRBV4-2, the J call TRBJ1-6; 9 positions agree with TRBD1. Germline V gene lookup returns CDR1 LGHNA and CDR2 YNFKEQ. V lost 4 bases and J lost 13; bases outside the gene matches: 8. This CDR3 has 14 amino acids.

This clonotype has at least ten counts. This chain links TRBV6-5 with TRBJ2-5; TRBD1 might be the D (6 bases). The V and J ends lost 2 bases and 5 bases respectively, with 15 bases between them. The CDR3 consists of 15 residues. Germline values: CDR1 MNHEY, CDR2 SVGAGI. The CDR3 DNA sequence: TGTGCCAGCAGTTACGGGATAGGGGGAATGGAGACCCAGTACTTC. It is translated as CASSYGIGGMETQYF.

The CDR3 coding sequence is TGTGCCAGCAGTGTTAGAAGCAATCAGCCCCAGCATTTT. Amino acid sequence: CASSVRSNQPQHF. The chain has TRBV2 and TRBJ1-5; no clear D gene. V dropped 4 bases and J dropped 1 base, with 5 bases sitting between them. The CDR3 has 13 residues. CDR1 is SNHLY, CDR2 FYNNEI, per germline.

CDR3 nucleotides: TGTGCCAGCAGCTTACACGGATATAGCAATCAGCCCCAGCATTTT. Its protein product is CASSLHGYSNQPQHF. The chain employs TRBV11-2 and TRBJ1-5; D gene ambiguous. Germline V gene data show CDR1 as SGHAT and CDR2 as FQNNGV. Trimming left V 2 bases short and J 0 bases short, with 8 bases between. The CDR3 has 15 amino acids.

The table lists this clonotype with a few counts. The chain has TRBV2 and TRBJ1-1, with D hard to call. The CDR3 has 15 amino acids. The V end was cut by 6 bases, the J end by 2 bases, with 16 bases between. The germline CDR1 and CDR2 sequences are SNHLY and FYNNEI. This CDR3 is CASRIGSFFNTEAFF. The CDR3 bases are TGTGCCAGCAGGATAGGGTCATTTTTTAACACTGAAGCTTTCTTT.

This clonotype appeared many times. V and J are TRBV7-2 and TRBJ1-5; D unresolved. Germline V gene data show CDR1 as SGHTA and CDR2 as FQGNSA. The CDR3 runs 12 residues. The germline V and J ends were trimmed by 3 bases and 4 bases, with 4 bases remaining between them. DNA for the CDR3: TGTGCCAGCAGCTTTATAAATCAGCCCCAGCATTTT. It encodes CASSFINQPQHF.

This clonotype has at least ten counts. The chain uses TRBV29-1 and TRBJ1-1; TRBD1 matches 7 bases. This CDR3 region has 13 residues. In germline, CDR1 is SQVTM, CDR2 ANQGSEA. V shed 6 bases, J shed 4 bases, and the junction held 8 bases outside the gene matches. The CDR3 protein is CSVRGITGTEAFF. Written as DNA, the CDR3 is TGCAGCGTCAGGGGGATCACGGGCACTGAAGCTTTCTTT.

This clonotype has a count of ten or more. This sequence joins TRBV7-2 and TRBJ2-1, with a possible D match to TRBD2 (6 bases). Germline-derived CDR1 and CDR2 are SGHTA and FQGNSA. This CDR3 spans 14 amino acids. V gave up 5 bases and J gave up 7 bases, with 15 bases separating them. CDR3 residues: CASSPGLESNEQFF. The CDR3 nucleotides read TGTGCCAGCAGCCCGGGACTCGAATCGAATGAGCAGTTCTTC.

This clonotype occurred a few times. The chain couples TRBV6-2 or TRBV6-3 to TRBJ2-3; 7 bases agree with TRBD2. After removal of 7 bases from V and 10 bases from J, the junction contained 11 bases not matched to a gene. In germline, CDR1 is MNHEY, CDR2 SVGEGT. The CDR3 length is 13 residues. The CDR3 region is CASNPSGIDPQYF. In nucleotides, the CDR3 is TGTGCCAGCAACCCGAGCGGGATCGATCCGCAGTATTTT.

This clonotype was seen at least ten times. As DNA, the CDR3 is TGTGCCAGCAGTGCCCTGATTAGTCGGACAGGCGGGAACACTGAAGCTTTCTTT. This translates into CASSALISRTGGNTEAFF. The V gene is TRBV2, the J gene TRBJ1-1, with 7 nucleotides matching TRBD1. Germline CDR1 is SNHLY and CDR2 is FYNNEI. V trimming: 4 bases; J trimming: 1 base; junction bases outside the gene matches: 15. The length of the CDR3 is 18 residues.